What follows describes a single T cell receptor beta chain. Authors' methods: Counts of nucleated cells, estimated from reference gene primer amplification, were obtained. Using immunoSEQ multiplex PCR, the repertoire was profiled, and TCRdb retains in-frame clones only, with some absent. That table is the source of V, J and clone size, and D and trimming were worked out from the DNA. Of 130,000 to 150,000 clones listed, roughly nine tenths are singletons. This record comes from a study of blood T cell repertoires in COVID-19. Turning to the study itself: Samples representing acute and convalescent COVID-19 were sourced from the United States, Italy and Spain. Sources were T cells, B-cell-depleted T cells, or PBMCs; the material itself was cDNA or gDNA.

Germline V lookup: CDR1 PRHDT, CDR2 FYEKMQ (reference sequence). V gave up 1 base and J gave up 7 bases, with 11 bases separating them. The CDR3 loop spans 15 amino acids. This rearrangement joins TRBV13 to TRBJ1-6; D might be TRBD1 (6 bases). The sample taken for sequencing was peripheral blood. The TCR was taken from a human donor in a cohort sampled during active COVID-19. The CDR3: CASSLESRGNSPLHF. In DNA form, the CDR3 reads TGTGCCAGCAGCTTAGAAAGCAGGGGAAATTCACCCCTCCACTTT.